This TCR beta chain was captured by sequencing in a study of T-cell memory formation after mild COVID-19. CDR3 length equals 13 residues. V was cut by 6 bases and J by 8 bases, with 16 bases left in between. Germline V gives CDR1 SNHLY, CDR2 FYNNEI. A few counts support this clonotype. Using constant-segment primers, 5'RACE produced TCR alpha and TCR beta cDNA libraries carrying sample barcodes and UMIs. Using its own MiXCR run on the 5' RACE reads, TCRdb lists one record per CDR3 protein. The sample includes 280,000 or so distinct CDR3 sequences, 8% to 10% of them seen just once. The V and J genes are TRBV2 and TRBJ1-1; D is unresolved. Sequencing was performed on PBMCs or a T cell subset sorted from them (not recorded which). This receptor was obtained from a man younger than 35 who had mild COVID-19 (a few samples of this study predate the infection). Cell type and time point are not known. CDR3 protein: CASSKARNGEAFF. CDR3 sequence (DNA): TGTGCCAGCAGCAAAGCCAGAAACGGAGAAGCTTTCTTT.